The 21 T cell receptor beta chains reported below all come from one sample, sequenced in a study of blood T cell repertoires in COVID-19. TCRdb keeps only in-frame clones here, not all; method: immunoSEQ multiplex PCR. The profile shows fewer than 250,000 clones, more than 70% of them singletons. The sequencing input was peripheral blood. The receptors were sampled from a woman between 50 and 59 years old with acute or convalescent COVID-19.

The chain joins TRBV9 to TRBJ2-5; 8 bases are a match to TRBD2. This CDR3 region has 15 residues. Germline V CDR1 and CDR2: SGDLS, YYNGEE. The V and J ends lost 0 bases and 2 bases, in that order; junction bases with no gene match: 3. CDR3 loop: CASSVGASGQETQYF. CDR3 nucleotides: TGTGCCAGCAGCGTAGGGGCTAGCGGGCAAGAGACCCAGTACTTC.

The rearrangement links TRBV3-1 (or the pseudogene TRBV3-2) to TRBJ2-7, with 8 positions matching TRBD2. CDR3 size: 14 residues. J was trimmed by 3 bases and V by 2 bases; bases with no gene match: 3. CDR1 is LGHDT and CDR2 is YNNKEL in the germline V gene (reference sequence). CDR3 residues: CASSQIAGNYEQYF. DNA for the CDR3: TGTGCCAGCAGCCAAATAGCGGGGAACTACGAGCAGTACTTC.

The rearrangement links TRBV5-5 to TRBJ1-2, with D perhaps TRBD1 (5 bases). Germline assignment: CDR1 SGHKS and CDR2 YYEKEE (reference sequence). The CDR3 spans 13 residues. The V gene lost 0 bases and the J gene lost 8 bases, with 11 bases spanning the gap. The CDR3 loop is CASSLGRVYGYTF. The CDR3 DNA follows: TGTGCCAGCAGCTTGGGCAGGGTATACGGCTACACCTTC.

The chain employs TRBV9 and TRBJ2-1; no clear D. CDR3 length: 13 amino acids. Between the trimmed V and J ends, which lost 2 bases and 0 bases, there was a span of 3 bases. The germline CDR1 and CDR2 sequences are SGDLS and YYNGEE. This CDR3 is CASSVYSYNEQFF. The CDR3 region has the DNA TGTGCCAGCAGCGTCTACTCCTACAATGAGCAGTTCTTC.

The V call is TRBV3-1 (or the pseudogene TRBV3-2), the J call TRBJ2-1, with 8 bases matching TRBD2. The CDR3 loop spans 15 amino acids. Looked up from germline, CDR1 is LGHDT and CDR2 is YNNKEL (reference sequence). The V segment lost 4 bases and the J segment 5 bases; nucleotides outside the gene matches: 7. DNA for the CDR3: TGTGCCAGCAGCCGCACTAGCGGACACCACAATGAGCAGTTCTTC. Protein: CASSRTSGHHNEQFF.

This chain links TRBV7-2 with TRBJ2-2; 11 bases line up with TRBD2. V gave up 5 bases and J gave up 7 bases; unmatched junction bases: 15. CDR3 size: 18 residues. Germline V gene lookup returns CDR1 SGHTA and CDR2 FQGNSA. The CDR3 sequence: CASSNRPVLAGEDGELFF. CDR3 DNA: TGTGCCAGCAGCAACCGCCCCGTACTAGCGGGAGAGGACGGGGAGCTGTTTTTT.

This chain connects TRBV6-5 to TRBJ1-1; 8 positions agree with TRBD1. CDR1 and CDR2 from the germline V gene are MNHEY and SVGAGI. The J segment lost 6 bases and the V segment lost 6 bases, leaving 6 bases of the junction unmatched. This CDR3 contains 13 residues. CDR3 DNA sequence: TGTGCCAGCAGCCACAGGGGGTCGGCTGAAGCTTTCTTT. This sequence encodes CASSHRGSAEAFF.

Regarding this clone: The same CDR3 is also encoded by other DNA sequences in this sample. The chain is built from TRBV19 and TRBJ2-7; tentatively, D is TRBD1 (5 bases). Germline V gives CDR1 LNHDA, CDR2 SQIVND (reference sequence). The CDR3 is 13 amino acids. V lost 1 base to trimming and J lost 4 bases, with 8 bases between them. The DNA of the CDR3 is TGTGCCAGTAGTATAGGTCAGGGTTACGAGCAGTACTTC. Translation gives CASSIGQGYEQYF.

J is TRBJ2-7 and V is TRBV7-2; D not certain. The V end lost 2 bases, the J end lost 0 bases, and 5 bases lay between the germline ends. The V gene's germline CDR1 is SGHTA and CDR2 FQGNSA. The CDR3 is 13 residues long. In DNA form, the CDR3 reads TGTGCCAGCAGCTTATTCAACTCCTACGAGCAGTACTTC. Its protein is CASSLFNSYEQYF.

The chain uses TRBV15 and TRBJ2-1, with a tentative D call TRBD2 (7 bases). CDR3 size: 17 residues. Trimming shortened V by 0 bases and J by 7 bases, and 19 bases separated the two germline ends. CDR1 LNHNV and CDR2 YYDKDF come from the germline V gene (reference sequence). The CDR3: CATSREGSWGGRNEQFF. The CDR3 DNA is TGTGCCACCAGCAGAGAGGGATCGTGGGGGGGGCGGAATGAGCAGTTCTTC.

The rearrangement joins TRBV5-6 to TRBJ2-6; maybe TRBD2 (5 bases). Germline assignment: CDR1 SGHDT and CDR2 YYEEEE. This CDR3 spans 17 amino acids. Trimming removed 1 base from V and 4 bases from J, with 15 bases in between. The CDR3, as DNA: TGTGCCAGCAGCTTGCGGTCCCCCGGACTGGGGGCCAACGTCCTGACTTTC. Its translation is CASSLRSPGLGANVLTF.

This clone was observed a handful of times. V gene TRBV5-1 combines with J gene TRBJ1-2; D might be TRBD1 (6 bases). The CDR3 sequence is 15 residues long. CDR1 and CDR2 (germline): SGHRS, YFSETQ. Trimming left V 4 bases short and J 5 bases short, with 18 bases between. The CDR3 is CASSLTTGALYGYTF. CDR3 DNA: TGCGCCAGCAGCCTTACGACAGGTGCTCTATATGGCTACACCTTC. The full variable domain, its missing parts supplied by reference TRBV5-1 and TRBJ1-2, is KAGVTQTPRYLIKTRGQQVTLSCSPISGHRSVSWYQQTPGQGLQFLFEYFSETQRNKGNFPGRFSGRQFSNSRSEMNVSTLELGDSALYLCASSLTTGALYGYTFGSGTRLTVV.

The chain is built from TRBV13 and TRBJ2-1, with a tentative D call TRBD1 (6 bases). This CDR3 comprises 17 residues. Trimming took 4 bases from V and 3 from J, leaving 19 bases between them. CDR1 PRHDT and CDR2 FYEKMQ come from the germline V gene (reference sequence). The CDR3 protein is CASSSPTGGVLYNEQFF. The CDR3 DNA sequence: TGTGCCAGCAGCTCCCCGACAGGAGGCGTTCTCTACAATGAGCAGTTCTTC.

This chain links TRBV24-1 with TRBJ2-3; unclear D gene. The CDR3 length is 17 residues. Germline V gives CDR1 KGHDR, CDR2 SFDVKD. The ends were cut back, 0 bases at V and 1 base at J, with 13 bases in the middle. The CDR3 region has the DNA TGTGCCACCAGTGATTTGCATGGTGGCATGGGCACAGATACGCAGTATTTT. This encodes CATSDLHGGMGTDTQYF.

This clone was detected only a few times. CDR3 loop: CASSGPGGRAVDEQYF. Written as DNA, the CDR3 is TGTGCCAGCAGTGGACCTGGCGGGAGGGCCGTGGACGAGCAGTACTTC. The gene calls are TRBV2 and TRBJ2-7; 9 positions match TRBD2. The V and J ends lost 4 bases and 5 bases, in that order; junction bases with no gene match: 12. CDR1 and CDR2 (germline): SNHLY, FYNNEI. The length of the CDR3 is 16 residues.

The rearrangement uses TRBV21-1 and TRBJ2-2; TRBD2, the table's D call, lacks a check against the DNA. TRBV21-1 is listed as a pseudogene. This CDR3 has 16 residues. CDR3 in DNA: TGTGCCAGCAGCTTTGAACCGCCCCGAGGCACCGGGGAGCTGTTTTTT. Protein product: CASSFEPPRGTGELFF.

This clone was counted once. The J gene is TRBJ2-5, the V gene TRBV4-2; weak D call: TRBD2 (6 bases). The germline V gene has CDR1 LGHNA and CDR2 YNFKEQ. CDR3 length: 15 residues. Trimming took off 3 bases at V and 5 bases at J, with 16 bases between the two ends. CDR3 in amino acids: CASSQASGVGETQYF. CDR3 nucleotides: TGTGCCAGCAGCCAGGCGTCGGGAGTAGGGGAGACCCAGTACTTC.

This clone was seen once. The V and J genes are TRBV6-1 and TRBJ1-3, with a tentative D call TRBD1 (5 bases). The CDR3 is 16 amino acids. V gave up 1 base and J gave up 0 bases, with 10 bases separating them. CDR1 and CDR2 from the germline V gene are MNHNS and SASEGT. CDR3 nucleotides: TGTGCCAGCAGTGAAGAAAGGGGCTACTCTGGAAACACCATATATTTT. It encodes CASSEERGYSGNTIYF.

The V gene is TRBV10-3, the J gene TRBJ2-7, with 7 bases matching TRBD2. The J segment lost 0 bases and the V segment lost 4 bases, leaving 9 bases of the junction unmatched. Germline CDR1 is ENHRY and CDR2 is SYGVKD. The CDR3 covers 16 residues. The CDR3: CAISGEEGGASYEQYF. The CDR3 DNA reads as TGTGCCATCAGTGGTGAGGAGGGAGGGGCCTCCTACGAGCAGTACTTC.

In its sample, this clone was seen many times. This CDR3 is CASSLLDSRNQPQHF. The CDR3 nucleotides are TGTGCCAGCAGCCTCCTGGACAGCCGCAATCAGCCCCAGCATTTT. This chain uses TRBV6-5 with TRBJ1-5, with D possibly matching TRBD1 (6 bases). Trimming pared 6 bases from V and 2 bases from J, leaving 14 bases between. Germline lookup yields CDR1 MNHEY and CDR2 SVGAGI. The CDR3 has 15 amino acids.

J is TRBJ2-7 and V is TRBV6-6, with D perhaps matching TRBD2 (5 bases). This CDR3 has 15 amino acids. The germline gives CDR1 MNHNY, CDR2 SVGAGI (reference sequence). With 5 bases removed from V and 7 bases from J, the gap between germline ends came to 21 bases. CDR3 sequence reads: CASSRVALAPGEQYF. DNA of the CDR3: TGTGCCAGCAGTAGGGTCGCCCTAGCTCCGGGGGAGCAGTACTTC.